The TCR beta chain described here comes from a study of blood T cell repertoires in COVID-19. Overall study context: COVID-19 samples, acute and convalescent, were from the United States, Italy and Spain.

Trimming cost V 5 bases and J 2 bases; bases outside gene matches: 8. Per the germline V gene, CDR1 is KGHSH and CDR2 is LQKENI. The CDR3 runs to 15 residues. Method: immunoSEQ multiplex PCR; TCRdb's copy keeps in-frame clones and lacks some. The sample contains tens of thousands of clones, around 91% of which appear only once. The chain uses TRBV18 and TRBJ2-7; 8 positions agree with TRBD1. The specimen was peripheral blood. The receptor's source is a human donor in a cohort sampled during active COVID-19. Here the CDR3 reads CASSFRQGQAYEQYF. The CDR3 DNA sequence: TGTGCCAGCTCATTTAGACAGGGGCAAGCCTACGAGCAGTACTTC.